This T cell receptor (beta chain) was retrieved from a study of PD-1 blockade in classical Hodgkin lymphoma. The CDR3 consists of 14 residues. The germline V gene has CDR1 ENHRY and CDR2 SYGVKD. With V trimmed by 6 bases and J by 4 bases, 2 bases remained unmatched. Whole-study findings and limits: Lower baseline TCR diversity marked trial partial responders and progressors. Exclusion was the outcome for patients who began nivolumab under 1 year after ASCT. By C4D1, diversity of CD4+ TCRs had risen significantly, whereas that of CD8+ TCRs had not.

Time point of the sample: cycle 4 day 1 (C4D1), after five to seven weeks of nivolumab. Patients all relapsed after autologous stem cell transplantation, and there was variation in brentuximab vedotin exposure. Patients' outcomes at their best amounted to complete response, partial response or progressive disease. To note about this clone: Its antigen is as yet unknown.

Generated by immunoSEQ multiplex PCR, the TCRdb table keeps only in-frame clones and is missing some. The data contain more than 90,000 clones, approximately 78% of them singletons. The sequences come from peripheral blood mononuclear cells (PBMCs), collected before the fourth cycle of nivolumab. The receptor's source is a human donor with classical Hodgkin lymphoma. The J gene is TRBJ1-5, the V gene TRBV10-3, with 11 nucleotides matching TRBD1. This CDR3 reads CAIRGQGVNQPQHF. CDR3 DNA: TGTGCCATCAGGGGACAGGGGGTTAATCAGCCCCAGCATTTT.